This paragraph covers one T cell receptor (beta chain) sequence. From germline, CDR1 is LNHDA and CDR2 SQIVND (reference sequence). This CDR3 is 13 amino acids long. Between the trimmed V and J ends, which lost 5 bases and 3 bases, there was a span of 8 bases. The sample is drawn from a study of shared clonotypes between healthy human individuals. Across the study: Per donor, three plates held CD4 naive cells, three held CD4 memory, two held CD8 naive and one held CD8 memory.

The naive CD8 subset, CD45RO-negative cells positively selected for CCR7, excluded terminally differentiated effector memory CD45RA+ cells. Nashville, Tennessee was home to all donors, who were Caucasian adults. Some clones are missing from TCRdb's copy, which holds only in-frame ones; the method was immunoSEQ multiplex PCR. The sample includes roughly 550,000 clones, around 95% of them seen just once. Sequencing used naive CD8+ T cells sorted from blood. The chain combines TRBV19 with TRBJ2-1; possibly TRBD2 for D (5 bases). This TCR was sampled from a woman between 25 and 40 years old in good health. This chain's CDR3 is CASSSEVYNEQFF. The CDR3 region has the DNA TGTGCCAGTAGTTCGGAGGTCTACAATGAGCAGTTCTTC.